These T cell receptor beta chains were read from a single sample in a study of shared clonotypes between healthy human individuals. The assay was immunoSEQ multiplex PCR, and TCRdb's table has in-frame clones only and misses some. The data show 2 million to 3 million clones, approximately 92% seen once. Sequenced sample: naive CD4+ T cells sorted from blood. Receptors originate from a man in his late teens or twenties in good health. CDR3s leave out the opening cysteine and the closing phenylalanine or tryptophan. The D gene is left open where the match is weak.

d_call j_call v_call cdr3_aa
. TRBJ1-1 TRBV5-4 ASSFQQGGEAF
. TRBJ1-2 TRBV14 ASSQDLGRGYT
. TRBJ2-7 TRBV5-1 ASSHPSSGEQY
. TRBJ1-2 TRBV6-5 ASSLHRVYGYT
TRBD2 TRBJ2-7 TRBV15 ATSRLTSLAGHYEQY
. TRBJ1-2 TRBV5-6 ASSLRKTNYGYT
TRBD1 TRBJ1-1 TRBV25-1 ASSARTGLNTEAF
. TRBJ1-2 TRBV29-1 SVDYLHMAMFPDYGYT
. TRBJ2-2 TRBV5-5 ASSLDPSTGELF
. TRBJ1-3 TRBV7-2 ASSSGGVRNTIY
. TRBJ1-2 TRBV6-5 ASSSGVGYT
TRBD1 TRBJ2-5 TRBV7-6 ASSLAGTVQETQY